This note documents a single T cell receptor beta chain sequence. The antigen remains undetermined. The primer mix had 60 Vbeta and 13 Jbeta primers. The assay was immunoSEQ multiplex PCR, and TCRdb's table has in-frame clones only and misses some. The data show about 160,000 clones, over 80% seen once. This sample was included in a study of cytomegalovirus exposure and HLA in healthy donors. General study findings and limits: Many donors shared some public TCRs, even though most TCR sequences were rare. Per a later analysis, about 17,000 TCR beta sequences showed association with HLA alleles at 0.05 false discovery rate.

Sequenced material: PBMCs. The receptor comes from a boy between 2 and 15 years old in good health and CMV-seronegative.

The CDR3 bases are TGTGCCAGCAGCCAAGCTCGGACTAGCGGGTTTCAAGAGACCCAGTACTTC. Translated: CASSQARTSGFQETQYF. J is TRBJ2-5 and V is TRBV4-2, with 11 bases lining up with TRBD2. Germline loops: CDR1 LGHNA, CDR2 YNFKEQ. This CDR3 region has 17 residues. V shed 1 base, J shed 2 bases, and the junction held 6 bases outside the gene matches.